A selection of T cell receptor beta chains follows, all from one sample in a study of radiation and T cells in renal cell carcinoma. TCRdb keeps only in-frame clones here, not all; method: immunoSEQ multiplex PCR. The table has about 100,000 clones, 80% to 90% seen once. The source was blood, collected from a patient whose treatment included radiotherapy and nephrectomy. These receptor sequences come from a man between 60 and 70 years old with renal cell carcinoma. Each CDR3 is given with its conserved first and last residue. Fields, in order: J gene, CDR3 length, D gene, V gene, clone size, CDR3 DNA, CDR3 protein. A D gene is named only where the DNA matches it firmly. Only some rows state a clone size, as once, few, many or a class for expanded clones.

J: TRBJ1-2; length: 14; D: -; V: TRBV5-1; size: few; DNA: TGCGCCAGCGGCGAGGAGCCAGGGCCCTATGGCTACACCTTC; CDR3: CASGEEPGPYGYTF
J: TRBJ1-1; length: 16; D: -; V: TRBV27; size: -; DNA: TGTGCCAGCAGTTCGGAAGCAGGGGCAATGAACACTGAAGCTTTCTTT; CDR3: CASSSEAGAMNTEAFF
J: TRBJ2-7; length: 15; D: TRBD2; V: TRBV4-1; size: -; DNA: TGCGCCAGCAGCCAAGGGGGGGGATCCTCCTACGAGCAGTACTTC; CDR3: CASSQGGGSSYEQYF
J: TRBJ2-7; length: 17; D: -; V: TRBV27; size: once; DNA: TGTGCCAGCAGTTTATCTAAGACCCGCCGATCCCTATACGAGCAGTACTTC; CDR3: CASSLSKTRRSLYEQYF
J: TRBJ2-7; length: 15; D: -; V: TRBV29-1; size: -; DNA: TGCAGCGTTGTGGTCCGGAAGGGAACTTACTACGAGCAGTACTTC; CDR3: CSVVVRKGTYYEQYF
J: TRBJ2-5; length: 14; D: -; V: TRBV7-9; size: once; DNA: TGTGCCAGCAGCTTAGGTGTCAGGGGAGAGACCCAGTACTTC; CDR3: CASSLGVRGETQYF
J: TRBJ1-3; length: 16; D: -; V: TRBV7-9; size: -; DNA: TGTGCCAGCAGCTTGGCCGGAGGGGTCTCTGGAAACACCATATATTTT; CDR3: CASSLAGGVSGNTIYF
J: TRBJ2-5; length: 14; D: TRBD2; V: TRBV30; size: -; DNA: TGTGCCTGGAGTCGGGCGGGGGGGCAAGAGACCCAGTACTTC; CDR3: CAWSRAGGQETQYF
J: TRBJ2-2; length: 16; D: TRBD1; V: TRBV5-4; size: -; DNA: TGTGCCAGCAGCCGAGTCGGGACAGGGCGGAACGGGGAGCTGTTTTTT; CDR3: CASSRVGTGRNGELFF
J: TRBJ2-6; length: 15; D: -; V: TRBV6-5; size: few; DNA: TGTGCCAGCAGCGACGGGGCTTTGGGGGCCAACGTCCTGACTTTC; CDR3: CASSDGALGANVLTF
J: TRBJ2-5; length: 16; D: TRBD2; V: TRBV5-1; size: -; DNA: TGCGCCAGCAGCTCCTTACTAGCGGGGGGGCAAGAGACCCAGTACTTC; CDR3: CASSSLLAGGQETQYF
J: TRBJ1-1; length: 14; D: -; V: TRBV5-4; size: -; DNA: TGTGCCAGCAGCTTGGGAGCGTCGAGCACTGAAGCTTTCTTT; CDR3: CASSLGASSTEAFF
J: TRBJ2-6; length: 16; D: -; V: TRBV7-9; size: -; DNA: TGTGCCAGCAGCTCCCCGGGGGCGTCTGGGGCCAACGTCCTGACTTTC; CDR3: CASSSPGASGANVLTF
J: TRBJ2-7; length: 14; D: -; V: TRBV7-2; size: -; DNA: TGTGCCAGCAGCTTAGCGGGAGCGCCCTACGAGCAGTACTTC; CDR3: CASSLAGAPYEQYF
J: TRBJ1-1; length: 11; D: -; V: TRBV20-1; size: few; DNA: TGCAGTGCTAGGAAGAACACTGAAGCTTTCTTT; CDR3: CSARKNTEAFF
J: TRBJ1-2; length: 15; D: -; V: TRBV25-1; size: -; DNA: TGTGCCAGCAGTGTCGGGACTTTTGGTAACTATGGCTACACCTTC; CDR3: CASSVGTFGNYGYTF
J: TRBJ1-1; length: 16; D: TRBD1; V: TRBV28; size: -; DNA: TGTGCCAGCAGCGATAACAGGGGGCTTCGGGACACTGAAGCTTTCTTT; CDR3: CASSDNRGLRDTEAFF
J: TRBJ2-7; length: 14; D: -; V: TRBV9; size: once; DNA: TGTGCCAGCAGCGTAGAAGCAGCGACCTACGAGCAGTACTTC; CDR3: CASSVEAATYEQYF
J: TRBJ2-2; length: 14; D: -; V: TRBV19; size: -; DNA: TGTGCCAGTAGTTGGGGGGCCAGGACCGGGGAGCTGTTTTTT; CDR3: CASSWGARTGELFF
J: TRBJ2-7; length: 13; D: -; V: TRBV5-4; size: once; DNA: TGTGCCAGCAGCTTGGACCCCCTCTACGAGCAGTACTTC; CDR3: CASSLDPLYEQYF
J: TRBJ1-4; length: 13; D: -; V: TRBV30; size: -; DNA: TGTGCCTGGCAGGGTACGACTAGTGAAAAACTGTTTTTT; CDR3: CAWQGTTSEKLFF
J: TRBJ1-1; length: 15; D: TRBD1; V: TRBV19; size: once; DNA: TGTGCCAGTATCCCGACAGGGGGCAGGAGCACTGAAGCTTTCTTT; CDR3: CASIPTGGRSTEAFF
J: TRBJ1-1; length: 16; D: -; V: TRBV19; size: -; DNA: TGTGCCAGTAGTACTCAGGGATCGGTGGCAACCACTGAAGCTTTCTTT; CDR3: CASSTQGSVATTEAFF
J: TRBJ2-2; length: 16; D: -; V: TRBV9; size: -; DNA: TGTGCCAGCAGCGTAGCAGGGGTCGTTCCCACCGGGGAGCTGTTTTTT; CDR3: CASSVAGVVPTGELFF
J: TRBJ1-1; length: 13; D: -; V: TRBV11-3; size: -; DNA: TGTGCCAGCAGCTTACAGGGAAACACTGAAGCTTTCTTT; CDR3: CASSLQGNTEAFF
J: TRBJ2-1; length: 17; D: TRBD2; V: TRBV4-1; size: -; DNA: TGCGCCAGCAGCCAAGAGCGGACTAGCGACGCCTACAATGAGCAGTTCTTC; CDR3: CASSQERTSDAYNEQFF
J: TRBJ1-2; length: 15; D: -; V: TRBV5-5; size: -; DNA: TGTGCCAGCAGCTTGGAACGGGGAGCGCCCTATGGCTACACCTTC; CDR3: CASSLERGAPYGYTF
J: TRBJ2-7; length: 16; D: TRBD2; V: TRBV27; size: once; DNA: TGTGCCAGCAGCCAACTTAGCGGGAGTCGCGCCTACGAGCAGTACTTC; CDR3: CASSQLSGSRAYEQYF
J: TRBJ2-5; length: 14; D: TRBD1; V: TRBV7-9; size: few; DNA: TGTGCCAGCAGCTTAGAGGGGACAGTACGGACCCAGTACTTC; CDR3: CASSLEGTVRTQYF
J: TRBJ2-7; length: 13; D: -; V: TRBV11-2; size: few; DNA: TGTGCCAGCAGCGACTTTTTGGCCTACGAGCAGTACTTC; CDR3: CASSDFLAYEQYF
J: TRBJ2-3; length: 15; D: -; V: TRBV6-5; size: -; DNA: TGTGCCAGCAGTTACTCGGGACACCCCACAGATACGCAGTATTTT; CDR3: CASSYSGHPTDTQYF
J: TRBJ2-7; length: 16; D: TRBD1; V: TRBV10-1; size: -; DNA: TGCGCCAGCAGTGAGTCCGGGACAGGGGGTATCTACGAGCAGTACTTC; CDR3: CASSESGTGGIYEQYF
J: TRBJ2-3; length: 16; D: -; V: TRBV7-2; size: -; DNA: TGTGCCAGCAGCTTCGAGGCGCGTGGGGCCACAGATACGCAGTATTTT; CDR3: CASSFEARGATDTQYF
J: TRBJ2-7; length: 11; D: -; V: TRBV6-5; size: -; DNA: TGTGCCAGCAGAACCAGTCGCGAGCAGTACTTC; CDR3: CASRTSREQYF
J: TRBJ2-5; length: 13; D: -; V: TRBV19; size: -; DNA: TGTGCCAGTAGTATACGACAGCAAGAGACCCAGTACTTC; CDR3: CASSIRQQETQYF
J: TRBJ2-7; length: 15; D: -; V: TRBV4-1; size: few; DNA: TGCGCCAGCAGTTACGGGCCCCGGGATAACTACGAGCAGTACTTC; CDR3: CASSYGPRDNYEQYF
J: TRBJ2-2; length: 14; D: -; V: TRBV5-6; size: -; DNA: TGTGCCAGCAGCACATTCCAGGGCACCGGGGAGCTGTTTTTT; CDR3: CASSTFQGTGELFF
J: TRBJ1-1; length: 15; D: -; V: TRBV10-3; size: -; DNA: TGTGCCATCAATACAGGGTTCCCAAAAGACACTGAAGCTTTCTTT; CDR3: CAINTGFPKDTEAFF
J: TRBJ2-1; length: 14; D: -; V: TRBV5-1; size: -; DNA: TGCGCCAGCAGCGGGTGGGACGCCTACAATGAGCAGTTCTTC; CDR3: CASSGWDAYNEQFF
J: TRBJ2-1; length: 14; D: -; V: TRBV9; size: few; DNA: TGTGCCAGCAGCGTCGGAACGCGGTACAATGAGCAGTTCTTC; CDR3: CASSVGTRYNEQFF
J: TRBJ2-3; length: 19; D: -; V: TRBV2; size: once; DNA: TGTGCCAGCAGTGCTGTGCCGGGACTTAACCGAACTAGCACAGATACGCAGTATTTT; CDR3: CASSAVPGLNRTSTDTQYF
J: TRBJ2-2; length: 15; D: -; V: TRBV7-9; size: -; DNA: TGTGCCAGCAGCTTAGTGGCGGCAGGGACCGGGGAGCTGTTTTTT; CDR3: CASSLVAAGTGELFF
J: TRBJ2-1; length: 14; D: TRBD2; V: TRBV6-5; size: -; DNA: TGTGCCAGCAGTTACGGGCGGGAGGGCCGGAGGCAGTTCTTC; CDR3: CASSYGREGRRQFF
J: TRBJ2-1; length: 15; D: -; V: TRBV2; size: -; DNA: TGTGCCAGCACGTGGGGCGGGGACTCCTACAATGAGCAGTTCTTC; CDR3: CASTWGGDSYNEQFF
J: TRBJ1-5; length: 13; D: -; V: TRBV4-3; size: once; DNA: TGCGCCAGCAGCGGCTCCGCGGATCAGCCCCAGCATTTT; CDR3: CASSGSADQPQHF
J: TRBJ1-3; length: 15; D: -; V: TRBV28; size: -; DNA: TGTGCCAGCAGTCTACAGGCTAACTCTGGAAACACCATATATTTT; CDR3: CASSLQANSGNTIYF
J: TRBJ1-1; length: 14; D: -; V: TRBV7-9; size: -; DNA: TGTGCCAGCAGCTTCGAAGGCGATACGACTGAAGCTTTCTTT; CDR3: CASSFEGDTTEAFF
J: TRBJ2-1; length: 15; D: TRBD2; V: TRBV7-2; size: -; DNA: TGTGCCAGCAGCTTTAGCGGGAGCTCCTACAATGAGCAGTTCTTC; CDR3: CASSFSGSSYNEQFF
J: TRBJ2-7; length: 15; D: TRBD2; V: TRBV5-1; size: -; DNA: TGCGCCAGCAGCTCCTCCGGGACTAGGTCGCGCGAGCAGTACTTC; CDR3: CASSSSGTRSREQYF
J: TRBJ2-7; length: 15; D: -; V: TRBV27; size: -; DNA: TGTGCCAGCAGTTTATCATGGGACAAAACCTACGAGCAGTACTTC; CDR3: CASSLSWDKTYEQYF
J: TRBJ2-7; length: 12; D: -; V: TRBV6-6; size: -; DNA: TGTGCCAGCAGTTCAACCTCCTACGAGCAGTACTTC; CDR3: CASSSTSYEQYF